Included here is one T cell receptor (beta chain) sequence, with context. This specimen belongs to a study of blood T cell repertoires in COVID-19. Study at large: Samples came from the United States, Italy and Spain, spanning acute and convalescent COVID-19. Nucleic acid was either cDNA or gDNA, and it came from T cells, B-cell-depleted T cells, or PBMCs.

Methods used by the authors: Counts of nucleated cells, estimated from reference gene primer amplification, were obtained. Clones were sequenced by immunoSEQ multiplex PCR, and TCRdb holds only the in-frame ones, with some missing. V and J calls and clone size are as listed in that table; D and trimming were resolved from the DNA. Of over 130,000 clones in the sample, roughly 87% were seen once. The V segment lost 10 bases and the J segment 6 bases; nucleotides outside the gene matches: 6. CDR1 is ENHRY, CDR2 SYGVKD, per germline. CDR3 size: 13 residues. Material: peripheral blood. The chain combines TRBV10-3 with TRBJ1-6, with 7 bases that match TRBD1. The clonotype comes from a woman in her sixties with active or convalescent COVID-19. CDR3 nucleotides: TGTGCCACCAAACAGGGGAGTAATTCACCCCTCCACTTT. Protein: CATKQGSNSPLHF.